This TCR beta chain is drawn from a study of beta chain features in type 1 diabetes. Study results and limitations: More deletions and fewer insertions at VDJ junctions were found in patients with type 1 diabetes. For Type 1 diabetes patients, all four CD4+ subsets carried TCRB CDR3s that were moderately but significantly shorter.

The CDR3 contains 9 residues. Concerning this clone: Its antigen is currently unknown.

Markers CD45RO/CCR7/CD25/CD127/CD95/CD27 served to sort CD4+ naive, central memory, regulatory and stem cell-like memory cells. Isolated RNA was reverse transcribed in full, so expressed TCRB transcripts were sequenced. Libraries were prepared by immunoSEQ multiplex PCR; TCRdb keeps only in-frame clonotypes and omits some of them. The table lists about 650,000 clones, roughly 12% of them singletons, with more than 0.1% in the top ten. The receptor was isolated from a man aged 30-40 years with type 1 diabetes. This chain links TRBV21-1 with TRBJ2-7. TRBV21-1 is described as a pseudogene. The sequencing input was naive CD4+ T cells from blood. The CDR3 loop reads CAAPRSTYF. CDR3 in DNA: TGTGCCGCTCCCAGGAGTACGTACTTC.